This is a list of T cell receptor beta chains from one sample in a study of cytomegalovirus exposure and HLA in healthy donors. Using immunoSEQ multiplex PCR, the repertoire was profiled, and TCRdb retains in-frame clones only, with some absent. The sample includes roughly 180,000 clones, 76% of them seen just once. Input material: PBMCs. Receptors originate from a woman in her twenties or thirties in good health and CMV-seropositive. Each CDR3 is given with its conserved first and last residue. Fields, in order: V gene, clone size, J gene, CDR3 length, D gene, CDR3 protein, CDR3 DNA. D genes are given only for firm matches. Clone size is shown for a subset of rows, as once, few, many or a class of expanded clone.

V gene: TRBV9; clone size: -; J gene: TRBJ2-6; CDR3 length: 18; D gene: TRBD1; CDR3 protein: CASSPRPGGGSGANVLTF; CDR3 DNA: TGTGCCAGCAGCCCTCGGCCAGGGGGCGGCTCTGGGGCCAACGTCCTGACTTTC
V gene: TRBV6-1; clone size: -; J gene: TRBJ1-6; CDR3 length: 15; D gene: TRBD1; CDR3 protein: CASSEFRDRVSPLHF; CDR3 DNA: TGTGCCAGCAGTGAATTCCGGGACAGGGTCTCACCCCTCCACTTT
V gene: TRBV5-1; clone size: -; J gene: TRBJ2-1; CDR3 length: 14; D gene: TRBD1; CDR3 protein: CASSRGTGNNEQFF; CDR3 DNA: TGCGCCAGCAGCCGGGGGACAGGGAACAATGAGCAGTTCTTC
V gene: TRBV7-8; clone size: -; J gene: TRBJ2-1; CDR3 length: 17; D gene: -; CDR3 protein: CASSLGGGGGNYNEQFF; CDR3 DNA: TGTGCCAGCAGCTTAGGAGGGGGCGGGGGGAACTACAATGAGCAGTTCTTC
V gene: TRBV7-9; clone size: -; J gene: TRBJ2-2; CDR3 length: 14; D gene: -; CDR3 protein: CASSLGGPTGELFF; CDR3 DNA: TGTGCCAGCAGCTTAGGAGGCCCCACCGGGGAGCTGTTTTTT
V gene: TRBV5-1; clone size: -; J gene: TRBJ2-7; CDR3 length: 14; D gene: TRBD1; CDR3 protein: CASSLDRGLDEQYF; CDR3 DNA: TGCGCCAGCAGCTTGGACAGGGGGCTTGACGAGCAGTACTTC
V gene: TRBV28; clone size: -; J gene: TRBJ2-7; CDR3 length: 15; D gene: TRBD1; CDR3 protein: CASSLWGQAYYEQYF; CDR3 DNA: TGTGCCAGCAGTTTATGGGGACAGGCTTACTACGAGCAGTACTTC
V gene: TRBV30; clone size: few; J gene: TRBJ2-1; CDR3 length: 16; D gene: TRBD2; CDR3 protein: CAWSVLGLAGYNEQFF; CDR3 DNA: TGTGCCTGGAGTGTACTGGGGCTAGCGGGGTACAATGAGCAGTTCTTC
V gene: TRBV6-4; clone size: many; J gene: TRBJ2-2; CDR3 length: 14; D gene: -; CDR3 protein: CASSRESAAGELFF; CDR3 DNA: TGTGCCAGCAGTAGGGAGTCGGCCGCCGGGGAGCTGTTTTTT
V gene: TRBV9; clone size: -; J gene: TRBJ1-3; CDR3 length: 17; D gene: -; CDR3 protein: CASSVRQLGGSGNTIYF; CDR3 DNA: TGTGCCAGCAGCGTAAGGCAACTCGGGGGCTCTGGAAACACCATATATTTT
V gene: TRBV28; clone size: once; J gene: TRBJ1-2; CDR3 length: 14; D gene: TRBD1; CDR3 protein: CASTSGQGNYGYTF; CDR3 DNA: TGTGCCAGCACCTCGGGACAGGGGAACTATGGCTACACCTTC
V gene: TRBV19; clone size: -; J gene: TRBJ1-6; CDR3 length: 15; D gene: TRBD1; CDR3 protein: CASRPGTGSNSPLHF; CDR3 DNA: TGTGCCAGTAGGCCTGGGACAGGGTCAAATTCACCCCTCCACTTT
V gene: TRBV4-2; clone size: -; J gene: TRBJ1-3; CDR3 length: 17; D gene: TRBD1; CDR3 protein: CASSQVPQGARGNTIYF; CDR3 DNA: TGTGCCAGCAGCCAAGTCCCACAGGGGGCGCGGGGAAACACCATATATTTT
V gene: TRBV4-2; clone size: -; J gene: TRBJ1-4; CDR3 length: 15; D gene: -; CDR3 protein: CASTIQGPREEKLFF; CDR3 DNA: TGTGCCAGCACCATTCAGGGCCCGCGCGAAGAAAAACTGTTTTTT
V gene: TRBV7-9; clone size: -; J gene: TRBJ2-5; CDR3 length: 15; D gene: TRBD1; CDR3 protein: CSSSPTIGQGRTQYF; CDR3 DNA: TGTTCCAGCAGCCCCACCATCGGACAGGGAAGGACCCAGTACTTC
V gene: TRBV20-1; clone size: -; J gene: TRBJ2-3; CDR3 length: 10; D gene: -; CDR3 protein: CSVVILRQYF; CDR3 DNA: TGCAGTGTGGTTATTCTGAGGCAGTATTTT
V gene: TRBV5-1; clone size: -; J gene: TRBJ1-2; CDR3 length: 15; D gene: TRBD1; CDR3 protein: CASSMPGQGADGYTF; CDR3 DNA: TGCGCCAGCAGCATGCCGGGACAGGGGGCTGATGGCTACACCTTC
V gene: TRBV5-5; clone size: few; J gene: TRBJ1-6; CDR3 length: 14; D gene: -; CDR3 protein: CASAGGSYNSPLHF; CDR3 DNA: TGTGCCAGCGCTGGGGGGTCCTATAATTCACCCCTCCACTTT
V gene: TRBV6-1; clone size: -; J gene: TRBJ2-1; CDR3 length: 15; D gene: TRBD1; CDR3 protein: CASRNRGISYNEQFF; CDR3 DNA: TGTGCCAGCAGAAACAGGGGAATTTCATACAATGAGCAGTTCTTC
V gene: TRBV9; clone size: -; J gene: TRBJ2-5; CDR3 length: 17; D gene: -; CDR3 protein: CASSASRTSRGEETQYF; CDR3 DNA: TGTGCCAGCAGCGCCTCTCGGACTAGTAGGGGGGAAGAGACCCAGTACTTC
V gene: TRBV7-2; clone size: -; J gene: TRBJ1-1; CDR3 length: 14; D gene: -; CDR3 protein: CASSQTQVVGVAFF; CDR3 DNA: TGTGCCAGCAGCCAGACACAGGTGGTGGGCGTAGCTTTCTTT
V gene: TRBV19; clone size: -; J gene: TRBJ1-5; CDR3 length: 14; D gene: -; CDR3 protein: CASSSGESDQPQHF; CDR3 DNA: TGTGCCAGTAGTAGCGGAGAAAGCGATCAGCCCCAGCATTTT
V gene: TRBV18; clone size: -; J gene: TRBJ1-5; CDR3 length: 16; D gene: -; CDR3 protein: CASSANRAKGNQPQHF; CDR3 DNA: TGTGCCAGCTCAGCAAACAGGGCGAAGGGCAATCAGCCCCAGCATTTT
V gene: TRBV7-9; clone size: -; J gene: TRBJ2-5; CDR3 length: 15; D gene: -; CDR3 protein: CASSPPEGGPETQYF; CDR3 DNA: TGTGCCAGCAGCCCCCCCGAGGGAGGACCAGAGACCCAGTACTTC
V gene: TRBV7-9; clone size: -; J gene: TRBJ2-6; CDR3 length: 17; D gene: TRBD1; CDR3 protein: CASSPNDRGTGANVLTF; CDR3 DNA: TGTGCCAGCAGCCCCAATGACAGGGGAACTGGGGCCAACGTCCTGACTTTC
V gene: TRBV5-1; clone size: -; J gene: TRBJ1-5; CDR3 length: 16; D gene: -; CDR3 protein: CASSPGGPGSNQPQHF; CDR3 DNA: TGCGCCAGCAGCCCGGGGGGGCCGGGAAGCAATCAGCCCCAGCATTTT
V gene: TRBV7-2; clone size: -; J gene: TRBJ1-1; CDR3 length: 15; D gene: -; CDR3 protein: CASSRRQNMNTEAFF; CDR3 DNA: TGTGCCAGCAGTAGAAGACAGAATATGAACACTGAAGCTTTCTTT
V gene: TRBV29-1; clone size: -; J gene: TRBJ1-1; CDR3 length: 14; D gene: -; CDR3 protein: CSADTTGMDTEAFF; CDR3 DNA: TGCAGCGCCGACACCACAGGGATGGACACTGAAGCTTTCTTT
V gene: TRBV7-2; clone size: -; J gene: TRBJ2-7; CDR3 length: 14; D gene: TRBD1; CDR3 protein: CASSPRQGGGEQYF; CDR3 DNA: TGTGCCAGCAGCCCTCGACAGGGGGGCGGCGAGCAGTACTTC
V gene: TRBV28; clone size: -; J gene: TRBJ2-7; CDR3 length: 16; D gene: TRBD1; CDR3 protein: CASSLYGTGGSYEQYF; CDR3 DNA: TGTGCCAGCAGTCTTTACGGGACAGGGGGGTCCTACGAGCAGTACTTC
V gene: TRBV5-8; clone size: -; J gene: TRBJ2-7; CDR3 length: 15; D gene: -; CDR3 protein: CASSLAGGRGYEQYF; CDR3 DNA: TGTGCCAGCAGCTTGGCGGGGGGCAGGGGCTACGAGCAGTACTTC
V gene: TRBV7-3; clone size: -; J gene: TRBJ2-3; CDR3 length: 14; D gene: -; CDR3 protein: CASSLDGATDTQYF; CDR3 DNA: TGTGCCAGCAGCTTAGACGGAGCGACAGATACGCAGTATTTT
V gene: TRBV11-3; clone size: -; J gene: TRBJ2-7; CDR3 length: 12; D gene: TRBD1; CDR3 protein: CASSRGQYEQYF; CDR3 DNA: TGTGCCAGCAGCAGGGGGCAGTACGAGCAGTACTTC
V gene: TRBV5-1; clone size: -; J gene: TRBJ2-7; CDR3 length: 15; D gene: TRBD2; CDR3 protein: CASRRTSGDPYEQYF; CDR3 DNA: TGCGCCAGCAGGAGGACTAGCGGGGATCCCTACGAGCAGTACTTC
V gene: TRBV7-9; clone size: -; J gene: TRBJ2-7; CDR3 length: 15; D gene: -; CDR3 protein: CASSAPSTGSYEQYF; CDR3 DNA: TGTGCCAGCAGCGCCCCTTCGACAGGTTCCTACGAGCAGTACTTC